The rows below give T cell receptor beta chains drawn from one sample of a study of regulatory T cells in long-lasting Graves disease. MiXCR was run by TCRdb on the multiplex PCR reads, yielding one entry per CDR3 protein. The data hold almost 450,000 distinct CDR3 sequences, with roughly 15% observed a single time. These data also formed part of another study, on T cells in Graves' hyperthyroidism and ophthalmopathy.

The sequenced sample was peripheral blood mononuclear cells (PBMCs), obtained at new diagnosis, from a patient treated with antithyroid drugs. The receptors here all came from a woman aged 25 to 39 with Graves disease. Each CDR3 is given with its conserved first and last residue. Each record gives: D gene, clone size, V gene, J gene, CDR3 DNA, CDR3 protein. A D gene is named only where the DNA matches it firmly. The size entry is marked missing in some rows and otherwise reads once, few, many or a size class.

NA	many	TRBV3-1	TRBJ1-2	TGTGCCAGCAGTCCGACAAACGAATATGGCTACACCTTC	CASSPTNEYGYTF
NA	few	TRBV14	TRBJ2-7	TGTGCCAGCAGCCAAGATTACCGACCTAAATTCCACGAGCAGTACTTC	CASSQDYRPKFHEQYF
NA	many	TRBV24-1	TRBJ1-1	TGTGCCACCAGCCGACCCGGGGGCACTGAAGCTTTCTTT	CATSRPGGTEAFF
NA	many	TRBV28	TRBJ2-3	TGTGCCAGCAGTACCCTGGCCCTGGGTACGCAGTATTTT	CASSTLALGTQYF
TRBD2	NA	TRBV28	TRBJ2-2	TGTGCCAGCTGCAGCATTGGTTTAGGACTAGCGGCATTGACATCGAACACCGGGGAGCTGTTTTTT	CASCSIGLGLAALTSNTGELFF
TRBD1	few	TRBV5-6	TRBJ2-1	TGTGCCAGCAGCTTGGAATTAGCCCCGGGACAGGGGCCAAACATACTCTACAATGAGCAGTTCTTC	CASSLELAPGQGPNILYNEQFF
NA	many	TRBV27	TRBJ1-5	TGTGCCAGCAGCCCTTCCTTGGACGGGAATCAGCCCCAGCATTTT	CASSPSLDGNQPQHF
NA	many	TRBV3-1	TRBJ2-5	TGTGCCAGCAGCCAAGTTCGAGAGACCCAGTACTTC	CASSQVRETQYF
NA	few	TRBV3-1	TRBJ2-7	TGTGCCAGCAGCCAAGATGGGGCAGCGATCCAAGGGTACGAGCAGTACTTC	CASSQDGAAIQGYEQYF
NA	many	TRBV18	TRBJ1-1	TGTGCCAGCTCACCTTATTTTCGTCAGGGAGGGACTGAAGCTTTCTTT	CASSPYFRQGGTEAFF
TRBD2	many	TRBV6-5	TRBJ2-7	TGTGCCAGCAGTTACTTAAGCCCGGGACTAGCGAACTACGAGCAGTACTTC	CASSYLSPGLANYEQYF
TRBD2	many	TRBV15	TRBJ2-2	TGTGCCACCAGGCGGACTAGCGGTTTCACCGGGGAGCTGTTTTTT	CATRRTSGFTGELFF
TRBD1	NA	TRBV18	TRBJ1-5	TGTGCCAGCTCACCGAGGGGACAGAGGGATCAGCCCCAGCATTTT	CASSPRGQRDQPQHF
TRBD2	NA	TRBV6-1	TRBJ2-1	TGTGCCAGCGGCGGACTAGCGGGAGCTGGTGAGCAGTTCTTC	CASGGLAGAGEQFF
NA	NA	TRBV5-1	TRBJ1-1	TGCGCCAGCAGCTTTCGGGGAACGGGCACTGAAGCTTTCTTT	CASSFRGTGTEAFF
NA	NA	TRBV7-9	TRBJ1-5	TGTGCCAGCAGCTTAGGGGTAGGGGATAGCAATCAGCCCCAGCATTTT	CASSLGVGDSNQPQHF
TRBD2	many	TRBV29-1	TRBJ2-3	TGCAGCGTTCGTTCCCAGCGGGAGGCGGCAGATACGCAGTATTTT	CSVRSQREAADTQYF
TRBD1	many	TRBV5-1	TRBJ2-3	TGCGCCAGCAGCTCACGACAGGGAACAGATACGCAGTATTTT	CASSSRQGTDTQYF
NA	many	TRBV11-2	TRBJ2-1	TGTGCCAGCAGCTTAGACCGGGAAGGCAATGAGCAGTTCTTC	CASSLDREGNEQFF
NA	few	TRBV20-1	TRBJ2-2	TGCAGTGCTAGAGAGGACAGCCGCACCGGGGAGCTGTTTTTT	CSAREDSRTGELFF
NA	many	TRBV29-1	TRBJ2-4	TGCGGTTCAACCTTCGGGAACATTCAGTACTTC	CGSTFGNIQYF
TRBD1	many	TRBV20-1	TRBJ2-7	TGCAGTTGGGTAGGGACAGGGGCCTACGAGCAGTACTTC	CSWVGTGAYEQYF
NA	NA	TRBV18	TRBJ2-2	TGTGCCAGCTCACCAATGTCAGCTTACACCGGGGAGCTGTTTTTT	CASSPMSAYTGELFF